A single sample is the source of the 18 T cell receptor beta chains below, sequenced in a study of patients and donors after allogeneic stem cell transplantation. TCRdb fed the RT-PCR reads into MiXCR, producing one record per CDR3 protein. The sample contains 920,000 or so distinct CDR3 sequences, approximately 18% of which appear only once. Source material: blood, either unsorted or a sorted T cell fraction (not recorded which). These receptors originate from a human donor who was either an allogeneic HSCT recipient or a stem cell or donor lymphocyte infusion donor (not recorded which). It is not recorded whose cells these are; they may come from a transplant donor.

This clonotype was observed a few times. The V call is TRBV24-1, the J call TRBJ1-1, with D uncertain. Trimming left V 8 bases short and J 1 base short, with 10 bases between. Germline CDR1 KGHDR, CDR2 SFDVKD. The CDR3 consists of 13 residues. DNA of the CDR3: TGTGCCACCACGGACGGAGGGAACACTGAAGCTTTCTTT. This translates into CATTDGGNTEAFF.

This chain connects TRBV7-8 to TRBJ2-3; 8 nucleotides line up with TRBD1. J was trimmed by 3 bases and V by 4 bases; bases with no gene match: 12. Germline loops: CDR1 SGHVS, CDR2 FQNEAQ. CDR3 length equals 17 residues. CDR3 amino acids: CASSSFLRGPVTDTQYF. For the CDR3, the DNA is TGTGCCAGCAGCTCCTTTCTCAGGGGGCCGGTGACAGATACGCAGTATTTT.

This sequence joins TRBV3-1 and TRBJ2-1; possibly TRBD1 or TRBD2 for D (5 bases each). CDR1 and CDR2 from the germline V gene are LGHDT and YNNKEL (reference sequence). The CDR3 is made up of 15 amino acids. Trimming shortened V by 4 bases and J by 9 bases, and 19 bases separated the two germline ends. In DNA form, the CDR3 reads TGTGCCAGCAGCCGAACCGGGACCCTCCCCGTTGAGCAGTTCTTC. Translated: CASSRTGTLPVEQFF.

In its sample, this clonotype was seen once. The chain joins TRBV30 to TRBJ2-7; maybe TRBD2 (5 bases). The CDR3 has 14 amino acids. V lost 4 bases to trimming and J lost 3 bases, with 16 bases between them. Germline values: CDR1 GTSNPN, CDR2 SVGIG (reference sequence). The CDR3 reads CAWTPGSGSYEQYF. The CDR3 nucleotides are TGTGCCTGGACTCCGGGATCTGGGAGCTACGAGCAGTACTTC. Combining the CDR3 with reference TRBV30 and TRBJ2-7 gives the whole variable domain SQTIHQWPATLVQPVGSPLSLECTVEGTSNPNLYWYRQAAGRGLQLLFYSVGIGQISSEVPQNLSASRPQDRQFILSSKKLLLSDSGFYLCAWTPGSGSYEQYFGPGTRLTVT.

CDR3 protein: CASRRGQGGSYGYTF. In DNA form, the CDR3 reads TGTGCCAGCAGGCGGGGACAGGGAGGGAGCTATGGCTACACCTTC. The rearrangement uses TRBV9 and TRBJ1-2; 9 nucleotides agree with TRBD1. Germline CDR1 SGDLS, CDR2 YYNGEE. The CDR3 length is 15 residues. Losses at the gene ends were 5 bases for V and 4 bases for J; bases not matched to a gene: 9.

The V call is TRBV5-1, the J call TRBJ2-3, with D hard to call. The CDR3 spans 15 residues. Germline CDR1 and CDR2: SGHRS and YFSETQ. The V end lost 4 bases, the J end lost 1 base, and 13 bases lay between the germline ends. The CDR3 spells CASSPSLGRTDTQYF. The CDR3 coding sequence is TGCGCCAGCAGCCCGTCATTAGGACGCACAGATACGCAGTATTTT. The full variable domain, rest sourced from reference TRBV5-1 and TRBJ2-3, is KAGVTQTPRYLIKTRGQQVTLSCSPISGHRSVSWYQQTPGQGLQFLFEYFSETQRNKGNFPGRFSGRQFSNSRSEMNVSTLELGDSALYLCASSPSLGRTDTQYFGPGTRLTVL.

The chain links TRBV11-1 to TRBJ2-2; TRBD1 agrees at 7 bases. This CDR3 contains 14 residues. Germline CDR1 reads SGHAT; CDR2 reads FQDESV (reference sequence). V shed 5 bases, J shed 5 bases, and the junction held 5 bases outside the gene matches. This chain's CDR3 is CASSHRQGTGELFF. The DNA for the CDR3 is TGTGCCAGCAGCCATAGACAGGGAACCGGGGAGCTGTTTTTT. The entire variable domain, with the rest obtained from reference TRBV11-1 and TRBJ2-2, is as follows: EAEVAQSPRYKITEKSQAVAFWCDPISGHATLYWYRQILGQGPELLVQFQDESVVDDSQLPKDRFSAERLKGVDSTLKIQPAELGDSAMYLCASSHRQGTGELFFGEGSRLTVL.

The chain carries TRBV4-1 and TRBJ2-3, with 8 bases identical to TRBD2. Germline trimming cut 4 bases from V and 4 bases from J; bases unmatched to any gene: 10. The CDR3 sequence is 16 residues long. Germline-derived CDR1 and CDR2 are MGHRA and YSYEKL. CDR3 loop: CASSLLPAGGADTQYF. In DNA, the CDR3 is TGCGCCAGCAGCCTGCTCCCTGCGGGAGGTGCAGATACGCAGTATTTT.

This clonotype was counted only a few times. The chain is built from TRBV2 and TRBJ2-3; TRBD2 matches at 8 bases. CDR1 is SNHLY and CDR2 is FYNNEI in the germline V gene. The V segment lost 8 bases and the J segment 1 base; nucleotides outside the gene matches: 5. The CDR3 length is 14 residues. The CDR3 DNA reads as TGTGCCAGCTGTCCAGCGGGGGGCACAGATACGCAGTATTTT. This encodes CASCPAGGTDTQYF.

The genes are TRBV7-2 and TRBJ2-2; no reliable D call. CDR3 size: 15 residues. V was cut by 2 bases and J by 1 base, with 8 bases left in between. The germline gives CDR1 SGHTA, CDR2 FQGNSA. The CDR3 loop is CASSLLGENTGELFF. As DNA, the CDR3 is TGTGCCAGCAGCTTACTTGGCGAGAACACCGGGGAGCTGTTTTTT.

This clonotype was seen a few times. The chain links TRBV29-1 to TRBJ2-1; 9 bases agree with TRBD2. The CDR3 totals 16 residues. V shed 4 bases and J 0 bases; nucleotides not matched to a gene: 7. Per the germline V gene, CDR1 is SQVTM and CDR2 is ANQGSEA. The DNA for the CDR3 is TGCAGCGTTGGTAAGGCGGGGGGGCGCTCCTACAATGAGCAGTTCTTC. This codes for CSVGKAGGRSYNEQFF.

In this sample, this clonotype turned up a few times. This chain joins TRBV12-3 or TRBV12-4 and TRBJ1-5; 11 positions match TRBD1. Unmatched junction bases numbered 18, after V lost 2 bases and J lost 6 bases. The CDR3 is made up of 20 amino acids. CDR3 sequence (DNA): TGTGCCAGCAGTTTAAAGTTCCCAGGACAGGGGGCTTATTTGGGTCAGCCCCAGCATTTT. Protein product: CASSLKFPGQGAYLGQPQHF.

This chain uses TRBV7-9 with TRBJ2-7, with D tentatively TRBD1 or TRBD2 (6 bases each). This CDR3 has 16 amino acids. V was clipped by 1 base and J by 2 bases, with 15 bases between them. Looked up from germline, CDR1 is SEHNR and CDR2 is FQNEAQ (reference sequence). In DNA, the CDR3 is TGTGCCAGCAGCTTAGGATCGGGGGCGTCGACCTACGAGCAGTACTTC. Amino acids: CASSLGSGASTYEQYF.

V gene TRBV7-9 combines with J gene TRBJ1-3, with TRBD1 matching 7 bases. The V gene end was trimmed by 1 base and the J gene end by 0 bases; junction bases not matched to a gene: 3. The CDR3 is 16 amino acids. The germline gives CDR1 SEHNR, CDR2 FQNEAQ (reference sequence). CDR3 loop: CASSLVAGGSGNTIYF. The CDR3 DNA follows: TGTGCCAGCAGCTTAGTGGCAGGGGGCTCTGGAAACACCATATATTTT.

The V and J genes are TRBV4-3 and TRBJ1-5, with 8 positions matching TRBD1. J was trimmed by 8 bases and V by 4 bases; bases with no gene match: 7. From germline, CDR1 is LGHNA and CDR2 YSLEER. The CDR3 has 14 residues. The CDR3 DNA sequence: TGCGCCAGCAGCCCCCGACAGGGGTCGGAGCCCCAGCATTTT. Its translation is CASSPRQGSEPQHF.

In its sample, this clonotype was seen many times. The genes are TRBV12-3 or TRBV12-4 and TRBJ2-2; maybe TRBD2 (6 bases). V lost 10 bases, J lost 7 bases, and 19 bases lay in between. The CDR3 sequence is 14 residues long. The CDR3 nucleotides read TGTGCCACTTCAACTCGGGGGTCGGGCGGGGAGCTGTTTTTT. This gives the protein CATSTRGSGGELFF.

The chain carries TRBV7-9 and TRBJ2-5; D unresolved. The CDR3 length is 14 residues. V lost 6 bases, J lost 5 bases, and 16 bases lay in between. The germline V gene encodes CDR1 SEHNR and CDR2 FQNEAQ (reference sequence). The CDR3 region has the DNA TGTGCCAGCAGACCAGTGGTAGGGCGGGAGACCCAGTACTTC. Translated: CASRPVVGRETQYF.

The rearrangement links TRBV12-3 or TRBV12-4 to TRBJ2-7; D may be TRBD2 (7 bases). The CDR3 contains 16 residues. V shed 1 base and J shed 5 bases, with 18 bases lying between them. The CDR3 sequence is CASSLGSGGPYNEQYF. The CDR3 coding sequence is TGTGCCAGCAGTTTAGGATCCGGGGGGCCGTACAACGAGCAGTACTTC.